This TCR beta chain is from a study of cytomegalovirus exposure and HLA in healthy donors. Study background: Of 350 to 400 genotyped donors, more than 65% grouped in the Caucasian-associated ancestry cluster.

About this clone itself: Antigen specificity is unknown.

Study outcomes and limitations: Earlier results showed most TCR beta V segments being productive about 87% or about 30% of the time.

V was pared by 2 bases and J by 6 bases, with 10 bases between. Germline values: CDR1 SEHNR, CDR2 FQNEAQ (reference sequence). The CDR3 contains 14 residues. The PCR contained 60 Vbeta and 13 Jbeta primers. Produced via immunoSEQ multiplex PCR; TCRdb's table is partial and in-frame only. This table holds roughly 140,000 clones, roughly 80% found once. This chain uses TRBV7-9 with TRBJ2-2, with D uncertain. What was sequenced was PBMCs. The source of this sequence is a female donor in good health and CMV-seronegative. The CDR3 protein is CASSLSPSSGELFF. The CDR3 DNA follows: TGTGCCAGCAGCTTATCCCCAAGCTCCGGGGAGCTGTTTTTT. Variable domain in full (rest from reference TRBV7-9 and TRBJ2-2): DTGVSQNPRHKITKRGQNVTFRCDPISEHNRLYWYRQTLGQGPEFLTYFQNEAQLEKSRLLSDRFSAERPKGSFSTLEIQRTEQGDSAMYLCASSLSPSSGELFFGEGSRLTVL.